The 8 T cell receptor beta chains presented below share a single source sample, sequenced in a study of CD8 T cells in ankylosing spondylitis. TCRdb re-called the 5' RACE reads with MiXCR, one entry per CDR3 protein. The sample lists about 330,000 distinct CDR3 sequences, 7% to 9% occurring once. These receptors are not linked to any known antigen. Study-level results: The study identified a TCR beta motif of roughly eight highly homologous variants that appeared characteristic of ankylosing spondylitis blood.

Sequences were obtained from blood, either unsorted or a sorted T cell fraction (not recorded which). These TCRs come from a male donor with ankylosing spondylitis.

The chain has TRBV12-3 or TRBV12-4 and TRBJ2-1, with 14 bases fitting TRBD2. The CDR3 is 19 amino acids. Trimming cost V 5 bases and J 0 bases; bases outside gene matches: 9. The CDR3 is CASSPSPGTSGSSYNEQFF. The DNA for the CDR3 is TGTGCCAGCAGTCCGAGTCCCGGGACTAGCGGGAGCTCCTACAATGAGCAGTTCTTC.

There are a few counts of this clonotype. The J gene is TRBJ2-1, the V gene TRBV7-3; 13 nucleotides agree with TRBD2. V lost 5 bases to trimming and J lost 3 bases; unmatched junction nucleotides: 10. The CDR3 has 18 amino acids. Germline V CDR1 and CDR2: SGHTA, FQGTGA. CDR3 in amino acids: CASSQTGLAGSGYNEQFF. The CDR3 bases are TGTGCCAGCAGCCAAACGGGACTAGCGGGAAGTGGCTACAATGAGCAGTTCTTC. Full variable domain (rest looked up from reference TRBV7-3 and TRBJ2-1): GAGVSQTPSNKVTEKGKYVELRCDPISGHTALYWYRQSLGQGPEFLIYFQGTGAADDSGLPNDRFFAVRPEGSVSTLKIQRTERGDSAVYLCASSQTGLAGSGYNEQFFGPGTRLTVL.

This clonotype was found a few times. The chain uses TRBV29-1 and TRBJ2-3; a possible D gene is TRBD1 (5 bases). The germline V gene encodes CDR1 SQVTM and CDR2 ANQGSEA. The germline V and J ends were trimmed by 3 bases and 2 bases, with 18 bases remaining between them. The CDR3 runs to 16 residues. The CDR3 DNA follows: TGCAGCGTTGATCTTTTAGGACAAAGAGACACAGATACGCAGTATTTT. This gives the protein CSVDLLGQRDTDTQYF.

The chain recombines TRBV5-4 with TRBJ2-5; 11 bases are shared with TRBD2. This CDR3 region has 16 residues. V lost 0 bases to trimming and J lost 2 bases; unmatched junction nucleotides: 3. Germline CDR1 and CDR2: SGHNT and YYREEE (reference sequence). The DNA of the CDR3 is TGTGCCAGCAGCTTGGAGGTAGCGGGAGGGCAAGAGACCCAGTACTTC. This codes for CASSLEVAGGQETQYF.

This clonotype has only a few counts. V is TRBV3-1 and J is TRBJ2-7, with D tentatively TRBD2 (6 bases). Trimming shortened V by 1 base and J by 0 bases, and 10 bases separated the two germline ends. There are 15 residues in the CDR3. The germline gives CDR1 LGHDT, CDR2 YNNKEL (reference sequence). Written as DNA, the CDR3 is TGTGCCAGCAGCCAAGGGGGACTCTTCTCCTACGAGCAGTACTTC. Translation gives CASSQGGLFSYEQYF.

The CDR3 nucleotides read TGTGCCAGCAGTTACGTGACTAGTGGCACCGGGGAGCTGTTTTTT. It codes for CASSYVTSGTGELFF. The V and J genes are TRBV6-2 or TRBV6-3 and TRBJ2-2, with D perhaps matching TRBD2 (6 bases). Trimming removed 2 bases from V and 4 bases from J, with 11 bases in between. The CDR3 loop spans 15 amino acids. CDR1 MNHEY and CDR2 SVGEGT come from the germline V gene.

This clonotype was recorded many times. The chain has TRBV20-1 and TRBJ2-1; no firm D call. V lost 5 bases, J lost 4 bases, and 24 bases lay in between. This CDR3 has 17 residues. Germline CDR1 is DFQATT and CDR2 is SNEGSKA (reference sequence). CDR3 protein: CSALLGGSSTFYNEQFF. CDR3 coding DNA: TGCAGTGCTCTCTTAGGTGGGTCCTCCACCTTTTACAATGAGCAGTTCTTC.

This clonotype has ten or more counts. The chain couples TRBV20-1 to TRBJ1-2; 9 bases map to TRBD1. Germline loops: CDR1 DFQATT, CDR2 SNEGSKA (reference sequence). This CDR3 comprises 14 residues. Losses at the gene ends were 3 bases for V and 4 bases for J; bases not matched to a gene: 6. This CDR3 reads CSASRDRVVYGYTF. CDR3 DNA sequence: TGCAGTGCTAGCCGGGACAGGGTTGTCTATGGCTACACCTTC.